This T cell receptor (beta chain) was sequenced during a study of blood T cell repertoires in COVID-19. The protocol was immunoSEQ multiplex PCR, while the TCRdb copy is restricted to in-frame clones and leaves out a portion. The data hold about 200,000 clones, with about 76% observed a single time. Germline assignment: CDR1 KGHSH and CDR2 LQKENI. This CDR3 spans 16 amino acids. V was cut by 0 bases and J by 1 base, with 13 bases left in between. Seattle patient enrollment occurred during active infection, with longitudinal follow-up thereafter. The rearrangement links TRBV18 to TRBJ2-7, with a weak D call TRBD2 (6 bases). The sequenced sample was peripheral blood. This TCR derives from a middle-aged woman with COVID-19, enrolled during active disease. The CDR3: CASSPPIGSGSYEQYF. The DNA of the CDR3 is TGTGCCAGCTCACCACCAATCGGTAGCGGATCCTACGAGCAGTACTTC. Based on the CDR3 plus reference TRBV18 and TRBJ2-7, the full variable domain is NAGVMQNPRHLVRRRGQEARLRCSPMKGHSHVYWYRQLPEEGLKFMVYLQKENIIDESGMPKERFSAEFPKEGPSILRIQQVVRGDSAAYFCASSPPIGSGSYEQYFGPGTRLTVT.